What follows are 18 T cell receptor beta chains derived from one specimen sequenced in a study of T cells after yellow fever vaccination. MiXCR, applied by TCRdb to the 5' RACE reads, yields one record per CDR3 protein. The table shows 25,000 to 30,000 distinct CDR3 sequences, with around 5.5% occurring only once. The sample was PBMCs, either bulk or a sorted T-cell subset (CD4+, CD8+, memory, or dextramer-sorted; not recorded which), taken 15 days after the yellow fever booster vaccination. Receptors were obtained from a young man who received the YFV17D yellow fever vaccine.

There are many counts of this clonotype. The chain uses TRBV29-1 and TRBJ2-5; 14 bases agree with TRBD2. V trimming: 4 bases; J trimming: 5 bases; junction bases outside the gene matches: 6. This CDR3 contains 15 residues. Germline V lookup: CDR1 SQVTM, CDR2 ANQGSEA. The CDR3 loop is CSVGLAGGPRETQYF. Written as DNA, the CDR3 is TGCAGCGTTGGACTAGCGGGAGGGCCGCGGGAGACCCAGTACTTC.

This clonotype has at least ten counts. The CDR3 is CASSSPPGLAGVADTQYF. In DNA, the CDR3 is TGTGCCAGCAGCTCCCCCCCGGGACTAGCGGGAGTAGCAGATACGCAGTATTTT. The chain recombines TRBV7-3 with TRBJ2-3; TRBD2 agrees at 14 bases. V gave up 4 bases and J gave up 4 bases; unmatched junction bases: 10. The CDR3 runs to 18 residues. Germline assignment: CDR1 SGHTA and CDR2 FQGTGA.

The sample holds many counts of this clonotype. The rearrangement links TRBV20-1 to TRBJ2-3, with D hard to call. The CDR3 is 13 amino acids. Deletions cut 3 bases from V and 4 bases from J, with 11 bases between. The germline V gene has CDR1 DFQATT and CDR2 SNEGSKA (reference sequence). The CDR3 nucleotides read TGCAGTGCTAGCTCCCGGAGCGCAGATACGCAGTATTTT. The encoded protein is CSASSRSADTQYF.

This clonotype showed up many times. The rearrangement links TRBV20-1 to TRBJ1-6; D unresolved. The V end lost 6 bases, the J end lost 14 bases, and 14 bases lay between the germline ends. Germline-derived CDR1 and CDR2 are DFQATT and SNEGSKA (reference sequence). The CDR3 loop spans 11 amino acids. CDR3 loop: CSAESGKTLHF. In DNA, the CDR3 is TGCAGTGCGGAATCAGGCAAGACCCTCCACTTT.

This clonotype was seen repeatedly, ten times or more. The J gene is TRBJ2-7, the V gene TRBV7-9; D perhaps matches TRBD1 (5 bases). Deletions cut 5 bases from V and 1 base from J, with 15 bases between. The CDR3 has 15 amino acids. Germline CDR1 SEHNR, CDR2 FQNEAQ (reference sequence). CDR3 loop: CASSPPLDISYEQYF. The CDR3, as DNA: TGTGCCAGCAGCCCCCCGCTGGACATTTCCTACGAGCAGTACTTC.

In its sample, this clonotype was seen many times. J is TRBJ2-3 and V is TRBV7-2, with 8 bases aligning to TRBD2. The CDR3 contains 15 residues. Trimming removed 0 bases from V and 5 bases from J; junction bases left unmatched: 4. Germline values: CDR1 SGHTA, CDR2 FQGNSA. In DNA, the CDR3 is TGTGCCAGCAGCTTAGCCGGGAGGGCCCGAGATACGCAGTATTTT. Translation: CASSLAGRARDTQYF.

This clonotype was seen many times. The rearrangement joins TRBV20-1 to TRBJ1-1, with TRBD1 as a possible D gene (6 bases). The CDR3 runs to 11 residues. From germline, CDR1 is DFQATT and CDR2 SNEGSKA (reference sequence). The chain's CDR3 is CKGGSLIEAFF. Written as DNA, the CDR3 is TGCAAAGGGGGAAGCCTGATTGAAGCTTTCTTT.

This clonotype was observed at least ten times. The chain uses TRBV3-1 and TRBJ2-7; 9 nucleotides match TRBD2. With V trimmed by 6 bases and J by 6 bases, 6 bases remained unmatched. Germline assignment: CDR1 LGHDT and CDR2 YNNKEL (reference sequence). The length of the CDR3 is 13 residues. The CDR3 DNA reads TGTGCCAGCAGGGGGAGACTAGCGGTCGAGCAGTACTTC. Its protein product is CASRGRLAVEQYF.

There are many counts of this clonotype. The chain employs TRBV20-1 and TRBJ2-7, with 9 bases identical to TRBD1. The V gene's germline CDR1 is DFQATT and CDR2 SNEGSKA (reference sequence). The CDR3 is 13 residues long. The J segment lost 2 bases and the V segment lost 5 bases, leaving 4 bases of the junction unmatched. CDR3 DNA sequence: TGCAGTGCTTTTTGGACAGGGGCCTACGAGCAGTACTTC. This codes for CSAFWTGAYEQYF.

This clonotype was observed many times. V gene TRBV5-1 combines with J gene TRBJ2-1; D uncertain. The ends were cut back, 5 bases at V and 0 bases at J, with 12 bases in the middle. The CDR3 is 15 residues long. Germline V gives CDR1 SGHRS, CDR2 YFSETQ. The CDR3 DNA reads as TGCGCCAGCAGTGCTGGCCTGAGCTCCTACAATGAGCAGTTCTTC. Encoded protein: CASSAGLSSYNEQFF.

At least ten counts were recorded for this clonotype. V gene TRBV7-2 combines with J gene TRBJ2-1, with a possible D match to TRBD1 (6 bases). Germline V gene data show CDR1 as SGHTA and CDR2 as FQGNSA. Trimming cost V 3 bases and J 4 bases, with 13 bases left between them. The length of the CDR3 is 15 residues. The CDR3: CASSFDRQPYNEQFF. Written as DNA, the CDR3 is TGTGCCAGCAGCTTCGACAGGCAACCTTACAATGAGCAGTTCTTC.

At least ten counts were recorded for this clonotype. J is TRBJ2-3 and V is TRBV9; the match to TRBD2 covers 9 bases. Germline V gene sequence: CDR1 SGDLS, CDR2 YYNGEE. CDR3 length: 15 residues. J lost 9 bases, V lost 4 bases, and 12 bases had no gene match. The CDR3 nucleotides read TGTGCCAGCAGCTCCCTTAGCGGGAGCGCCGGGACGCAGTATTTT. It codes for CASSSLSGSAGTQYF.

This clonotype was detected ten times or more. J is TRBJ2-2 and V is TRBV15; D ambiguous. The germline CDR1 and CDR2 sequences are LNHNV and YYDKDF (reference sequence). Trimming shortened V by 3 bases and J by 6 bases, and 20 bases separated the two germline ends. The CDR3 length is 17 residues. CDR3 nucleotides: TGTGCCACCAGCAGCCCCCCTTCGGGTAGAGTGGCCGGGGAGCTGTTTTTT. It specifies CATSSPPSGRVAGELFF.

This clonotype was recorded at least ten times. The chain carries TRBV20-1 and TRBJ1-4; TRBD1 might be the D (5 bases). The CDR3 is 14 residues long. V lost 2 bases and J 5 bases, leaving 12 bases between the germline ends. Looked up from germline, CDR1 is DFQATT and CDR2 is SNEGSKA (reference sequence). The CDR3 loop is CSARSTGRNEKLFF. The CDR3 DNA reads as TGCAGTGCTAGATCTACAGGCCGGAATGAAAAACTGTTTTTT.

In its sample, this clonotype was seen many times. CDR3: CASSYARQAHNYGYTF. As DNA, the CDR3 is TGTGCCAGCAGTTACGCCAGACAGGCGCATAACTATGGCTACACCTTC. The V and J genes are TRBV6-5 and TRBJ1-2, with D tentatively TRBD1 (6 bases). The V gene's germline CDR1 is MNHEY and CDR2 SVGAGI. CDR3 length equals 16 residues. Trimming stripped 2 bases from V and 1 base from J, with 14 bases between.

This clonotype occurred many times. The V gene is TRBV20-1, the J gene TRBJ2-3; TRBD2 matches at 8 bases. The CDR3 contains 14 residues. Germline CDR1 and CDR2: DFQATT and SNEGSKA (reference sequence). The V and J ends lost 3 bases and 5 bases, in that order; junction bases with no gene match: 7. The CDR3, as DNA: TGCAGTGCTAGTCCCTCGGGAGGGTTAGATACGCAGTATTTT. It translates to CSASPSGGLDTQYF.

The table lists this clonotype with many counts. The chain couples TRBV3-1 to TRBJ2-7; no definite D call. Trimming cost V 0 bases and J 6 bases, with 3 bases left between them. CDR3 length equals 11 residues. CDR1 and CDR2 from the germline V gene are LGHDT and YNNKEL (reference sequence). For the CDR3, the DNA is TGTGCCAGCAGCCAAGAGTCCGAGCAGTACTTC. It encodes CASSQESEQYF.

This clonotype has a count of ten or more. V and J are TRBV24-1 and TRBJ2-1; D gene unclear. CDR3 length: 13 residues. Germline V CDR1 and CDR2: KGHDR, SFDVKD. V was pared by 9 bases and J by 5 bases, with 13 bases between. CDR3 in amino acids: CATASMVNNEQFF. The DNA for the CDR3 is TGTGCCACCGCCTCTATGGTGAACAATGAGCAGTTCTTC.